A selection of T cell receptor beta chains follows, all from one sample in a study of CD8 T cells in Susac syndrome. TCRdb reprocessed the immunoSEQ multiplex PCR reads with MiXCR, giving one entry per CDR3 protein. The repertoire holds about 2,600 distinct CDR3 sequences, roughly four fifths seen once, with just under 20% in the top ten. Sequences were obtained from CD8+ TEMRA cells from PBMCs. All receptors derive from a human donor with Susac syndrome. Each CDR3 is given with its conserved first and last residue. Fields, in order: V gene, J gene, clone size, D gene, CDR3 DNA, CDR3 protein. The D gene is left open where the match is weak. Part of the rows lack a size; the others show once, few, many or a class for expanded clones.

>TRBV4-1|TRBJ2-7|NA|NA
TGCGCCAGCAGCCCCGAGGGAGCGCCCAGCTCCTACGAGCAGTACTTC
CASSPEGAPSSYEQYF
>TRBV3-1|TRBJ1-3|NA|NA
TGTGCCAGCAGCCAAGAAGTGGACCTTGGAGACACCATATATTTT
CASSQEVDLGDTIYF
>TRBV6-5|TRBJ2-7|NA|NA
TGTGCCAGCGGAATATACGAGCAGTACTTC
CASGIYEQYF
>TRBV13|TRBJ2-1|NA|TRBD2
TGTGCCAGCAGAGAGGCGACTAGCTTTGAGCTATTTGATGAGCAGTTCTTC
CASREATSFELFDEQFF
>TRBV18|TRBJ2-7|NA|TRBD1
TGTGCCAGCTCAGGGACAGGGTATTTCTACGAGCAGTACTTC
CASSGTGYFYEQYF
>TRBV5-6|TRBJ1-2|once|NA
TGTGCCAGCAGCTGGAAGACAGTCGGGGAGGACTACACCTTC
CASSWKTVGEDYTF
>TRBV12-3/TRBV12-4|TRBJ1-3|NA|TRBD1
TGTGCGTTCCAGGGGGCGTCTGGAAACACCATATATTTT
CAFQGASGNTIYF
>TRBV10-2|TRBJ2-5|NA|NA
TGCGCCAGCGCCCCTCTGGGCGTGGAGACCCAGTACTTC
CASAPLGVETQYF
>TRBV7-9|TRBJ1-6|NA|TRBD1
TGTGCCAGCAGCCACGGACAGGATAATTCACCCCTCCACTTT
CASSHGQDNSPLHF
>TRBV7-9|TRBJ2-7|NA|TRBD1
TGTGCCAGCAGCTATGACAGGGTCTACGAGCAGTACTTC
CASSYDRVYEQYF
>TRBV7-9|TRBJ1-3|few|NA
TGTGCCAGCAGCTTCCCTCCCGGCCTCCTCTCTGGAAACACCATATATTTT
CASSFPPGLLSGNTIYF
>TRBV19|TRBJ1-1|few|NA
TGTGCCACCTGGACCGGTGGGTCGGCTGAAGCTTTCTTT
CATWTGGSAEAFF
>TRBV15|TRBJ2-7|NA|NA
TGTGCCACCAGCAGAATTCCCGGAGGAGCGGATTACGAGCAGTACTTC
CATSRIPGGADYEQYF
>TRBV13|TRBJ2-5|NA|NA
TGTGCCAGCAGCTTAAGGGGATGGGAGTACCAAGAGACCCAGTACTTC
CASSLRGWEYQETQYF
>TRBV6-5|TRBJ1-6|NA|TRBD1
TGTGCCAGCAGTATGCAGGGGGTAGGATCACCCCTCCACTTT
CASSMQGVGSPLHF
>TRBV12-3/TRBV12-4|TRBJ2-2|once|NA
TGTGCCAGCAGTTTTGGTACCGCGAACACCGGGGAGCTGTTTTTT
CASSFGTANTGELFF
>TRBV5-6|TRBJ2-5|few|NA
TGTGCCAGCAGCTTGGGCCGTAGTTGGGGCGGAGAGACCCAGTACTTC
CASSLGRSWGGETQYF
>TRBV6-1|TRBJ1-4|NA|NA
TGTGCCAGCAGTGAAGGGGGCGGGGATCGAGAAAAACTGTTTTTT
CASSEGGGDREKLFF
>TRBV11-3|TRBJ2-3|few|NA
TGTGCCAGCAGCTTATCTCCTAGCTCTGCAGATACGCAGTATTTT
CASSLSPSSADTQYF
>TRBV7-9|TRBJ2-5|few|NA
TGTGCCAGCAGCTTAGAAAGCGAACCGGGACAACAAGAGACCCAGTACTTC
CASSLESEPGQQETQYF
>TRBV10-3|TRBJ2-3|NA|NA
TGTGCCATCAGTGAACCAACATCTAGCACAGATACGCAGTATTTT
CAISEPTSSTDTQYF
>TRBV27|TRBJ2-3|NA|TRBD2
TGTGCCAGCAGTTTATCGGAGATCGCCGGGGGGAATACGCAGTATTTT
CASSLSEIAGGNTQYF
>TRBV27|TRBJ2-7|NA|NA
TGTGCCAGCAGTTTGGCCAACAGGTGGGATACCTACGAGCAGTACTTC
CASSLANRWDTYEQYF
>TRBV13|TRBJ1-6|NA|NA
TGTGCCAGCAGCACCACAGGAAATAGTCCACCCCTCCACTTT
CASSTTGNSPPLHF
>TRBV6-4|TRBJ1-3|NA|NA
TGTGCCAGCATCCTAGGGGTGCTCTCTGGAAACACCATATATTTT
CASILGVLSGNTIYF
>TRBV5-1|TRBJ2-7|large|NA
TGCGCCAGCAGCCTTGCTGGACATCGCTGGGAGCAGTACTTC
CASSLAGHRWEQYF
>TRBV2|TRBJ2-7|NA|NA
TGTGCCAGCAGTGAGTCACCAGGGGAGTACGAGCAGTACTTC
CASSESPGEYEQYF
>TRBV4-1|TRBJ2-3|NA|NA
TGCGCCAGCAGCCAGACGTTCACAGATACGCAGTATTTT
CASSQTFTDTQYF
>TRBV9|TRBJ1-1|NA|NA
TGTGCCAGCAGCGTAGGAGACTACGTGGGTACTGAAGCTTTCTTT
CASSVGDYVGTEAFF
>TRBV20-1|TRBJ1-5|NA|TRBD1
TGCAGTGCCAAAAAACGCAGGGGACAGTTAAATCAGCCCCAGCATTTT
CSAKKRRGQLNQPQHF
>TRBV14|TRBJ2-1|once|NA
TGTGCCAGCAGCCAAGTCCAGGGCGAGCAGTTCTTC
CASSQVQGEQFF
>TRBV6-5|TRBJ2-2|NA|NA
TGTGCCAGCAGTTCAGGCGGGGAGCTGTTTTTT
CASSSGGELFF
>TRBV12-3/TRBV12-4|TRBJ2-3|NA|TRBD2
TGTGCCAGCAGTTTTTCTAGCGGGGCCACAGATACGCAGTATTTT
CASSFSSGATDTQYF
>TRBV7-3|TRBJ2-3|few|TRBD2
TGTGCCAGCAGCCCAACCGGGGGGGGGACAGATACGCAGTATTTT
CASSPTGGGTDTQYF
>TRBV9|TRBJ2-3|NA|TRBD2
TGTGCCAGCAGCGTAGACGCGGGGGGATGGACGGGCACAGATACGCAGTATTTT
CASSVDAGGWTGTDTQYF
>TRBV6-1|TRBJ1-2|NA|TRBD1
TGTGCCAGCAGGAAGACAGGGTGGGGATATGGCTACACCTTC
CASRKTGWGYGYTF
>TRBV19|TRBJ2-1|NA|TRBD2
TGTGCCAGTAGTACTACTAGCGGGGAGAATCTAAATGAGCAGTTCTTC
CASSTTSGENLNEQFF
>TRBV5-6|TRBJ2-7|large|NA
TGTGCCAGCAGCTTCGGGGAGGAGGCCATGGGCTACGAGCAGTACTTC
CASSFGEEAMGYEQYF
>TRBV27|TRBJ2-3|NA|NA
TGTGCCAGCAGTTGGGGGACGGGGGTGGATACGCAGTATTTT
CASSWGTGVDTQYF
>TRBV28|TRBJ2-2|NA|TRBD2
TGTGCCAGCAGTTTACCGACTAGCGGGATGCACGGGGAGCTGTTTTTT
CASSLPTSGMHGELFF
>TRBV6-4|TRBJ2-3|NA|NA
TGTGCCAGCAGTGACTCGTCCGGGGGCTCGGGCACAGATACGCAGTATTTT
CASSDSSGGSGTDTQYF
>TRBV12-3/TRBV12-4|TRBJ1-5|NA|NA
TGTGCCAGCAGTGAGGGCCAGAATAGCAATCAGCCCCAGCATTTT
CASSEGQNSNQPQHF
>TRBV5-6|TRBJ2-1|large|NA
TGTGCCAGCAGGGGGGATTGGCACAATGAGCAGTTCTTC
CASRGDWHNEQFF